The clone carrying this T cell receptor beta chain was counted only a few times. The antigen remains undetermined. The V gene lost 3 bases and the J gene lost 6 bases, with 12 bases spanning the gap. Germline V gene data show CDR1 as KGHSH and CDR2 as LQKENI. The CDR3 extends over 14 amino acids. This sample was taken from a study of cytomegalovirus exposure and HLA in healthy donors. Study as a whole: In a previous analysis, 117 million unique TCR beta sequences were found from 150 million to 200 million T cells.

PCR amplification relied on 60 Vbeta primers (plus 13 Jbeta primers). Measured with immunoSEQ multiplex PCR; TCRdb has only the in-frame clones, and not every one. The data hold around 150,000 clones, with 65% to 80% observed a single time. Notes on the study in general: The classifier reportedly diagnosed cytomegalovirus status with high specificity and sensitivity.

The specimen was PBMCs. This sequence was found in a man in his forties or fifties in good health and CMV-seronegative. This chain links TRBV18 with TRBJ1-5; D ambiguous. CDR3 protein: CASSPSEAGQPQHF. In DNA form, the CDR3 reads TGTGCCAGCTCACCTTCGGAGGCTGGTCAGCCCCAGCATTTT.